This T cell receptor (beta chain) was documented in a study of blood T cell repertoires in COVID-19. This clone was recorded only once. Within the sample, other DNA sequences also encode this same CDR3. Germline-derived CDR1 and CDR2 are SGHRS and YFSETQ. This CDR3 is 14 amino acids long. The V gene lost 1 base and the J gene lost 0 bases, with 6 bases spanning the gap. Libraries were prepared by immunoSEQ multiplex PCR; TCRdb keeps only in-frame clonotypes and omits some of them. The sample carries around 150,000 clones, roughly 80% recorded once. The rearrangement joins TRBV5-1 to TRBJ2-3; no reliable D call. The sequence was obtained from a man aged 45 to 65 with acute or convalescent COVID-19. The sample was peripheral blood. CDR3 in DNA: TGCGCCAGCAGCTTGACCGGGAGCACAGATACGCAGTATTTT. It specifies CASSLTGSTDTQYF.